This T cell receptor beta chain was sequenced for a study of Graves' ophthalmopathy and Graves' hyperthyroidism. Whole-study findings and limits: It was with roughly 71% sensitivity and under 85% specificity that the model predicted ophthalmopathy progression.

The hyperthyroidism patients, aged 18 to 65, had been newly diagnosed, with under 2 months' duration. The authors amplified TCR beta CDR3 regions from RNA transcripts. HTBI primers served in a first-round RT-PCR, which a second-round multiplex PCR followed. From the multiplex PCR reads, TCRdb called clonotypes with MiXCR, one entry per CDR3 protein. The sample has 450,000 to 600,000 distinct CDR3 sequences, just under 40% seen once; the top ten hold about 4%. This CDR3 contains 14 residues. J lost 5 bases, V lost 1 base, and 4 bases had no gene match. This clonotype came up many times. Its antigen is currently unknown.

The sequenced sample consisted of peripheral blood or thyroid tissue (not recorded which). This clonotype was obtained from an adult man with Graves' hyperthyroidism. The chain carries TRBV12-3 or TRBV12-4 and TRBJ2-5; TRBD2 aligns across 7 bases. In nucleotides, the CDR3 is TGTGCCAGCAGTTTAGGAGCCGGGGGGGAGACCCAGTACTTC. This translates into CASSLGAGGETQYF.